A selection of T cell receptor beta chains follows, all from one sample in a study of cytomegalovirus exposure and HLA in healthy donors. Data came from immunoSEQ multiplex PCR; TCRdb stores just in-frame clones and leaves some out. The repertoire holds 90,000 to 100,000 clones, with about 81% as singletons. Sample: PBMCs. The origin of the receptors is a man aged 35 to 55 in good health and CMV-seronegative. CDR3s include the opening cysteine and the closing phenylalanine or tryptophan. Each record gives: V gene, clone size, D gene, CDR3 protein. The D gene is left open where the match is weak. Some rows mark clone size as missing; the rest say once, few, many or name a class of expanded clone.

V gene: TRBV6-5; clone size: -; D gene: -; CDR3 protein: CASSSGPRGNIQYF
V gene: TRBV28; clone size: -; D gene: -; CDR3 protein: CASSSYRAGYTF
V gene: TRBV6-1; clone size: once; D gene: -; CDR3 protein: CASTEGPYGYTF
V gene: TRBV5-1; clone size: -; D gene: -; CDR3 protein: CASSLAPVRGNQPQHF
V gene: TRBV4-1; clone size: -; D gene: TRBD1; CDR3 protein: CASSQDLRQGFEKLFF
V gene: TRBV5-6; clone size: -; D gene: -; CDR3 protein: CASSTDINSYNEQFF
V gene: TRBV10-1; clone size: -; D gene: -; CDR3 protein: CASSESGGPSYEQYF
V gene: TRBV7-2; clone size: -; D gene: TRBD1; CDR3 protein: CASSRDRGEYNEQFF
V gene: TRBV7-2; clone size: few; D gene: -; CDR3 protein: CASSPRVYYTF
V gene: TRBV2; clone size: -; D gene: TRBD2; CDR3 protein: CASSPGLAGGLDTQYF
V gene: TRBV5-4; clone size: -; D gene: -; CDR3 protein: CASSFPIGDGYTF
V gene: TRBV30; clone size: -; D gene: TRBD2; CDR3 protein: CAWSRIAGRTGELFF